This TCR beta chain was sequenced in a study of blood T cell repertoires in COVID-19. Study details: PBMCs, B-cell-depleted T cells, or T cells were the source of the cDNA or gDNA that made up the material.

CDR3 size: 16 residues. From germline, CDR1 is SNHLY and CDR2 FYNNEI. J gave up 4 bases and V 1 base, and 6 bases lay outside the gene matches. The table came from immunoSEQ multiplex PCR; TCRdb's copy has only in-frame clones and leaves some out. The repertoire has tens of thousands of clones, approximately 87% of them found once; the top ten carry about 10%. The chain joins TRBV2 to TRBJ2-1; 8 bases fit TRBD2. Source material: peripheral blood. This sequence originates from a human donor in a cohort sampled during active COVID-19. CDR3 DNA: TGTGCCAGCAGTGAAGATTCGGGGGGGGCTTACAATGAGCAGTTCTTC. Translating it yields CASSEDSGGAYNEQFF.